Here is one TCR beta chain with its context. Assay: immunoSEQ multiplex PCR; the TCRdb copy retains only in-frame clones and omits some. The sample has around 140,000 clones, approximately 85% seen once. This CDR3 is 15 amino acids long. Trimming stripped 4 bases from V and 0 bases from J, with 11 bases between. Germline lookup yields CDR1 SGHDT and CDR2 YYEEEE. The sample originates from a study of cytotoxic CD8 clonotypes in ibrutinib-treated CLL. The source was PBMCs, collected after 24 months of ibrutinib treatment. This clonotype was obtained from a human donor with chronic lymphocytic leukemia. This chain connects TRBV5-6 to TRBJ1-5; D might be TRBD1 (5 bases). CDR3 in amino acids: CASSRWGISNQPQHF. Here the CDR3 DNA reads TGTGCCAGCAGCCGTTGGGGGATTAGCAATCAGCCCCAGCATTTT.